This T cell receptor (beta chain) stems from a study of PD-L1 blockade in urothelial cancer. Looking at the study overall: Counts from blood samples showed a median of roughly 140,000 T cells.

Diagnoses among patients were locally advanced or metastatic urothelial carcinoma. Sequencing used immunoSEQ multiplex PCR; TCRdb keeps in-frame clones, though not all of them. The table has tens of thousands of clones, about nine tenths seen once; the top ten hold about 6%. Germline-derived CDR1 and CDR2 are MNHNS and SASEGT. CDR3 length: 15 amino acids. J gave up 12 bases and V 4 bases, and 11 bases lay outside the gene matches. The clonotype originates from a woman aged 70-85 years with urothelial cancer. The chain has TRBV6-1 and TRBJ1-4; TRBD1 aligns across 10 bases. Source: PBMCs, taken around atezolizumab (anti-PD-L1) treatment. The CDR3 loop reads CASSGVGTGELELFF. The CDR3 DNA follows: TGTGCCAGCAGTGGTGTCGGGACAGGGGAGTTAGAACTGTTTTTT.